What follows describes a single T cell receptor (beta chain). Its cognate antigen is unknown. Libraries for TCRalpha and TCRbeta carried sample barcodes and unique molecular identifiers via 5'RACE. MiXCR was run by TCRdb on the 5' RACE reads, yielding one entry per CDR3 protein. The data hold tens of thousands of distinct CDR3 sequences, with more than 20% observed a single time. The CDR3 has 12 amino acids. V was pared by 10 bases and J by 5 bases, with 14 bases between. Germline loops: CDR1 SNHLY, CDR2 FYNNEI. This specimen belongs to a study of T-cell memory formation after mild COVID-19. Study outcomes and limitations: Memory sampled before infection contained some responding clones, suggesting cross-reactive memory joined.

The sequence derives from a man younger than 35 who had mild COVID-19 (a few samples of this study predate the infection). Cell type and time point are not known. Sequenced: PBMCs or a T cell subset sorted from them (not recorded which). This chain connects TRBV2 to TRBJ1-1, with D possibly matching TRBD1 (5 bases). The chain's CDR3 is CATWQGRTEAFF. Here the CDR3 DNA reads TGTGCCACCTGGCAGGGCCGTACTGAAGCTTTCTTT.